This T cell receptor beta chain was captured in a study of OX40 agonist ivuxolimab in advanced cancers. Looking at the study overall: Partial responses were seen in three patients, one with hepatocellular carcinoma and two with cutaneous melanoma. Study-level findings and limits: In general, CD8+ T cells held more expanded clones than CD4+ did, on average.

TCRdb's copy holds only in-frame clones and misses some; the assay was immunoSEQ multiplex PCR. The profile shows approximately 60,000 clones, 83% of them singletons. This clone was seen a single time. The target antigen is unknown. People who had autoimmune disease history or systemic immunosuppression were excluded. Germline values: CDR1 SNHLY, CDR2 FYNNEI. V gave up 7 bases and J gave up 11 bases, with 16 bases separating them. This CDR3 spans 12 amino acids. Source: CD4+ or CD8+ T cells sorted from blood, taken in a trial of the OX40 agonist ivuxolimab. The genes are TRBV2 and TRBJ2-3, with D unclear. The receptor was isolated from an adult with an advanced solid tumor such as melanoma, head and neck, liver or kidney cancer. In DNA form, the CDR3 reads TGTGCCAGCAAGTCCGACCAGAGTGGGCAGTATTTT. Amino acid sequence: CASKSDQSGQYF.